The present T cell receptor (beta chain) was sequenced within a study of T cell repertoires in cytomegalovirus infection. Study at large: CMV epitopes, recently identified HLA-C-restricted and well-studied HLA-B-restricted, were used. Matching HLA type and CMV infection were both indicated by public TCR beta signatures. The study's findings and limits: Cumulative frequency (of public TCR beta family members) identified carriers of CMV plus the relevant HLA. There were HLA-C-restricted CMV-specific TCR beta clonotypes dominating the ex vivo response.

In its sample, this clonotype was seen many times. Its antigen remains unknown. TCRdb re-called the reads with MiXCR, one entry per CDR3 protein. The sample lists approximately 1,000,000 distinct CDR3 sequences, more than 25% occurring once. The CDR3 contains 15 residues. Germline V gives CDR1 SEHNR, CDR2 FQNEAQ (reference sequence). V was clipped by 5 bases and J by 6 bases; unmatched bases: 4. The chain links TRBV7-9 to TRBJ2-1, with TRBD2 identical over 13 bases. Here the sequenced sample was cultured CD8+ T cells from PBMCs, taken from culture after CMV antigen stimulation. The TCR originated in a human donor in good health (CMV status not recorded). Some clones in this sample may be carry-over from other donors' samples. The CDR3 DNA reads TGTGCCAGCAGCGGGACTAGCGGGGAATTCAATGAGCAGTTCTTC. Its translation is CASSGTSGEFNEQFF.